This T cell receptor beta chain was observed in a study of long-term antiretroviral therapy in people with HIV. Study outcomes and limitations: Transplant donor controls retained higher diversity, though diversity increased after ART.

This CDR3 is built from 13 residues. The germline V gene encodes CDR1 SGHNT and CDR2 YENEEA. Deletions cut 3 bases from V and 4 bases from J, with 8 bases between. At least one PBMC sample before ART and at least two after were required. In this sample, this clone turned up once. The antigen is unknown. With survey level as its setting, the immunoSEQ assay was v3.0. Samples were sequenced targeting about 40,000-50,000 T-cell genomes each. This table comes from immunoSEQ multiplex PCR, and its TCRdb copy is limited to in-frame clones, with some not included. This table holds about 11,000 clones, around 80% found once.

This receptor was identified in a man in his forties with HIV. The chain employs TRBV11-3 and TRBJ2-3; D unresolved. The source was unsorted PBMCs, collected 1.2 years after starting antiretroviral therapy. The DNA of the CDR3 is TGTGCCAGCAGCTTGGGCGGTGCAGATACGCAGTATTTT. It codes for CASSLGGADTQYF.